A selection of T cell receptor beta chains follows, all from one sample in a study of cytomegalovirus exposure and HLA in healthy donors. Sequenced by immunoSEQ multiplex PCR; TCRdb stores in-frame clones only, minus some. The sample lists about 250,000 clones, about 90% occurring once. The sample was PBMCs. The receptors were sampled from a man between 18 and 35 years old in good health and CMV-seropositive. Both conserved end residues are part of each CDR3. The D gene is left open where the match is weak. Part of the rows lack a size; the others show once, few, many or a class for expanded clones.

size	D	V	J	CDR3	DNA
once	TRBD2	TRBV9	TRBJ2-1	CASSALAGGLYNEQFF	TGTGCCAGCAGCGCCTTAGCGGGAGGACTCTACAATGAGCAGTTCTTC
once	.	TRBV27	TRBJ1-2	CASSRKRAGDGYTF	TGTGCCAGCAGTCGGAAGAGGGCAGGGGATGGCTACACCTTC
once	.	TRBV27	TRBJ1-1	CASSFWGRSTEAFF	TGTGCCAGCAGTTTCTGGGGGCGTAGTACTGAAGCTTTCTTT
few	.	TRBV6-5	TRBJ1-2	CASSEAWVLGGYTF	TGTGCCAGCAGCGAAGCATGGGTCTTGGGCGGCTACACCTTC
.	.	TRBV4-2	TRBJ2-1	CASSQVIKGLGENEQFF	TGTGCCAGCAGCCAAGTAATTAAGGGATTGGGAGAGAATGAGCAGTTCTTC
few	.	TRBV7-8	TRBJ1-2	CASSLGVAGMDGYTF	TGTGCCAGCAGCTTGGGGGTCGCGGGGATGGATGGCTACACCTTC
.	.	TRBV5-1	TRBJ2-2	CASSPGQWGTGELFF	TGCGCCAGCAGCCCAGGACAGTGGGGCACCGGGGAGCTGTTTTTT
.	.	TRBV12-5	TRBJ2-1	CASGLVGGKLYNEQFF	TGTGCTAGTGGTTTGGTAGGTGGGAAATTGTACAATGAGCAGTTCTTC
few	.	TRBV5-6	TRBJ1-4	CASSRDGNEKLFF	TGTGCCAGCAGCAGGGACGGGAATGAAAAACTGTTTTTT
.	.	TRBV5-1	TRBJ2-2	CASTRDGNTGELFF	TGCGCCAGCACTCGGGACGGGAACACCGGGGAGCTGTTTTTT
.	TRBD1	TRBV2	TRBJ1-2	CASSETTGGYGYTF	TGTGCCAGCAGTGAAACGACAGGGGGCTATGGCTACACCTTC
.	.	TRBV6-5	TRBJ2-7	CASSSGGGRNDYEQYF	TGTGCCAGCAGTTCAGGGGGCGGGAGGAACGACTACGAGCAGTACTTC
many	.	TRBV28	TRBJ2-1	CASSGISYNEQFF	TGTGCCAGCAGTGGGATCTCATACAATGAGCAGTTCTTC
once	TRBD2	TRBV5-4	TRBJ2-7	CASSEGLAVSYEQYF	TGTGCCAGCAGCGAGGGACTAGCGGTTTCCTACGAGCAGTACTTC
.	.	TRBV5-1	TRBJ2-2	CASREGTPNTGELFF	TGCGCCAGCAGGGAAGGGACACCGAACACCGGGGAGCTGTTTTTT
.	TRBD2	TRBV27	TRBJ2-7	CASRPRGGRLDEQYF	TGTGCCAGCCGTCCCCGCGGCGGGAGACTCGACGAGCAGTACTTC
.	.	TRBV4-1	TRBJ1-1	CASSQAPRRGGNTEAFF	TGCGCCAGCAGCCAAGCCCCCCGGCGGGGAGGGAACACTGAAGCTTTCTTT
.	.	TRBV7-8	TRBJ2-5	CASSLGSAFRETQYF	TGTGCCAGCAGCTTAGGATCGGCTTTTCGGGAGACCCAGTACTTC
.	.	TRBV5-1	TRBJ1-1	CASSLVAKGGTEAFF	TGCGCCAGCAGCTTGGTTGCCAAAGGGGGCACTGAAGCTTTCTTT
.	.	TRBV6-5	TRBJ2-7	CASSYQGRGFYEQYF	TGTGCCAGCAGTTATCAGGGAAGGGGGTTTTACGAGCAGTACTTC
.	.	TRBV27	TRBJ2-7	CASSLSRMSSYEQYF	TGTGCCAGCAGTTTAAGTCGAATGAGCTCCTACGAGCAGTACTTC
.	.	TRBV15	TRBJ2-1	CATSRVSLSRGNEQFF	TGTGCCACCAGCAGAGTGTCTCTGTCTAGGGGGAATGAGCAGTTCTTC
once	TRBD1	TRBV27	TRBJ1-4	CASSTGTALSGKLFF	TGTGCCAGCAGTACGGGGACAGCGCTTTCTGGGAAACTGTTTTTT
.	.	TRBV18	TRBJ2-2	CASSPLAGNTGELFF	TGTGCCAGCTCACCACTGGCGGGGAACACCGGGGAGCTGTTTTTT
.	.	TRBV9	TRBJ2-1	CASSVDWGIYNEQFF	TGTGCCAGCAGCGTAGATTGGGGAATCTACAATGAGCAGTTCTTC
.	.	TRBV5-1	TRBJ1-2	CASSLGSGNYGYTF	TGCGCCAGCAGCTTGGGGTCCGGGAACTATGGCTACACCTTC
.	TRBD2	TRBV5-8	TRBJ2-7	CASSLGTSGYEQYF	TGTGCCAGCAGCTTGGGGACTAGCGGCTACGAGCAGTACTTC
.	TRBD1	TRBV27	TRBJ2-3	CASSAPLRGPSTDTQYF	TGTGCCAGCAGTGCCCCCCTCAGGGGGCCCAGCACAGATACGCAGTATTTT
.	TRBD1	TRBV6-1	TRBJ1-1	CASSGTGGWSGTEAFF	TGTGCCAGCAGTGGGACAGGGGGCTGGTCTGGGACTGAAGCTTTCTTT